This T cell receptor beta chain was identified in a study of post-analysis software for immune sequencing data. Overall study context: Recorded disease courses covered relapsing-remitting, secondary progressive and progressive-relapsing multiple sclerosis. Some patients had no subtype annotation. The study, taken as a whole, reports: Controls showed lower frequencies than patients for five TRBV segments, and TRBV5-6, TRBV5-1 and TRBV20-1 were among these. The study found significantly lower normalized Chao1 diversity in multiple sclerosis patients than in controls. With F measure, samples from one preparation batch clustered together strongly.

Comments on this clonotype: Its target is not known.

This CDR3 contains 15 residues. V was pared by 3 bases and J by 0 bases, with 11 bases between. Sequencing libraries made from TCR beta cDNA carried unique molecular identifiers. Some 500,000 cDNA molecules were obtained per 1 to 10 million input T cells. Each CDR3 protein is one row after TCRdb ran MiXCR on the PCR reads. The profile shows hundreds of thousands of distinct CDR3 sequences, approximately 59% of them singletons. This sequence was found in a girl between 2 and 10 years old with multiple sclerosis. The gene calls are TRBV12-3 or TRBV12-4 and TRBJ1-2; D uncertain. Sequenced sample: blood. CDR3 bases: TGTGCCAGCAGTTTTCAACAGCCATCTAACTATGGCTACACCTTC. Its protein product is CASSFQQPSNYGYTF.